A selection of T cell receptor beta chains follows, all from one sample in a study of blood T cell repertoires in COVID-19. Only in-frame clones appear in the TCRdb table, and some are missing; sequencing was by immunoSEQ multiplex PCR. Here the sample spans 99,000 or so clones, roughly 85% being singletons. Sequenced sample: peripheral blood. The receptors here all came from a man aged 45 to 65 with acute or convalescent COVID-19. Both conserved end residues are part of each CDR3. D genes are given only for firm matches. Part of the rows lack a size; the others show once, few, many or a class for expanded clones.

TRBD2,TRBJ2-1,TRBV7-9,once,TGTGCCAGCAGCTCTCAGCGGGACTTAGAGCGGCGTGAGCAGTTCTTC,CASSSQRDLERREQFF
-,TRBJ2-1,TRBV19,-,TGTGCCAGTAGTATGTGGGAGAGCTCCTACAATGAGCAGTTCTTC,CASSMWESSYNEQFF
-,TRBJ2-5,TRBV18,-,TGTGCCAGCTCACCCCCCGGACAGTCACAAGAGACCCAGTACTTC,CASSPPGQSQETQYF
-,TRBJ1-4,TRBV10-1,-,TGCGCCAGCAGTGAATCAGGGTATAATGAAAAACTGTTTTTT,CASSESGYNEKLFF
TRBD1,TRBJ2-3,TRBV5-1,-,TGCGCCAGCAGCTTGGAGGGACAGGGGGCGTGGGATACGCAGTATTTT,CASSLEGQGAWDTQYF
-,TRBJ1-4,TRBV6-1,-,TGTGCCAGCAGTGAGAGGGGGACCTATGAAAAACTGTTTTTT,CASSERGTYEKLFF
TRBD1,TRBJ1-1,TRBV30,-,TGTGCCTGGAGCCGTCCGGGACAGGACACTGAAGCTTTCTTT,CAWSRPGQDTEAFF
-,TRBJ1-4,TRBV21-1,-,TGTGCCAGCAGCACCATGGGGAGGACTAATGAAAAACTGTTTTTT,CASSTMGRTNEKLFF
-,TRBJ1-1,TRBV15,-,TGTGCCACCAGCAGATCCCAGGGTAACACTGAAGCTTTCTTT,CATSRSQGNTEAFF
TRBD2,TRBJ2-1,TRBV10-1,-,TGCGCCAGCAGTCTTACTAGCGGGACCTACAATGAGCAGTTCTTC,CASSLTSGTYNEQFF
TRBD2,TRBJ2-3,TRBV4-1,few,TGCGCCAGCAGCCAAGATCCCCCTCTAGCGGGGGGGCCCCTAAGCACAGATACGCAGTATTTT,CASSQDPPLAGGPLSTDTQYF
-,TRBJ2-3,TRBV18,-,TGTGCCAGCTCACCAGGGCTAGCGCCAGATACGCAGTATTTT,CASSPGLAPDTQYF
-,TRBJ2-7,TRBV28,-,TGTGCCATCACCCTCGGCGGGGCAGGCTCCTACGAGCAGTACTTC,CAITLGGAGSYEQYF
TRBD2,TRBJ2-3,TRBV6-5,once,TGTGCCAGCCAGAGGCGGACTAGCGTCACAGATACGCAGTATTTT,CASQRRTSVTDTQYF
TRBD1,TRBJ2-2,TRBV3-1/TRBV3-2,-,TGTGCCAGCAGCCAAGCCGGACAGGCGGGGGAGCTGTTTTTT,CASSQAGQAGELFF
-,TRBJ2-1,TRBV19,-,TGTGCCAGTAGTATCGCCTCGACGGGTGAGCAGTTCTTC,CASSIASTGEQFF
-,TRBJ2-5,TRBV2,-,TGTGCCAGCTCGTTCCCCAGGGCCGCCGAGACCCAGTACTTC,CASSFPRAAETQYF
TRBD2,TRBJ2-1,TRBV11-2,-,TGTGCCAGCAGCCCGAGGACTAGCGGGAGTTGGGATGAGCAGTTCTTC,CASSPRTSGSWDEQFF
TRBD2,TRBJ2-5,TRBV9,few,TGTGCCAGCAGCGTAGAGGGGACTAGCGGACAAGAGACCCAGTACTTC,CASSVEGTSGQETQYF
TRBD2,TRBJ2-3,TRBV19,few,TGTGCCAGTAGTCTTCGGACTAGCGGGAGTAGCACAGATACGCAGTATTTT,CASSLRTSGSSTDTQYF
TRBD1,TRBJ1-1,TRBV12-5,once,TGTGCTAGTGCGGTGACAGGGGTAACTGAAGCTTTCTTT,CASAVTGVTEAFF
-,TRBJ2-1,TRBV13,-,TGTGCCAGCAGCTTAGAGGGAGTCTCCTACAATGAGCAGTTCTTC,CASSLEGVSYNEQFF
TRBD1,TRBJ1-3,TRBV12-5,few,TGTGCTAGTGGCCTCGGGGACAGACTTGAAGACACCATATATTTT,CASGLGDRLEDTIYF
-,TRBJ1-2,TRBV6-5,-,TGTGCCAGCAGTTACGGTCGGGGTTCCAACTATGGCTACACCTTC,CASSYGRGSNYGYTF
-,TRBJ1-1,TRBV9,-,TGTGCCAGCAGCGTAGACCACACATCCCGCGGGGCTTTCTTT,CASSVDHTSRGAFF
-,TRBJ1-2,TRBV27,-,TGTGCCAGCAGTTTATCAGGGGCATATGGCTACACCTTC,CASSLSGAYGYTF
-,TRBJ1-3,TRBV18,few,TGTGCCAGCTCACCACCGATACGGGATTATGGAAACACCATATATTTT,CASSPPIRDYGNTIYF
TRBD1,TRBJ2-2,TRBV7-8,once,TGTGCCAGCAGCCCGCAGGGGGCGGTTCCCGGGGAGCTGTTTTTT,CASSPQGAVPGELFF
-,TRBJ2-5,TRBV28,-,TGTGCCAGCAGTTTAAATCCGGACGGGAGCTTGGAGACCCAGTACTTC,CASSLNPDGSLETQYF
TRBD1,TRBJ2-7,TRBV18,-,TGTGCCAGCTCCAGCCCAGGGAGAGGGACAGGGACCGAGCAGTACTTC,CASSSPGRGTGTEQYF
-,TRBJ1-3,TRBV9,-,TGTGCCAGCAGCGTAGGAGCGGGTCGAGGAAACACCATATATTTT,CASSVGAGRGNTIYF
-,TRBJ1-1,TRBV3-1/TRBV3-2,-,TGTGCCAGCAGCCAAGACCTAGGGAACACTGAAGCTTTCTTT,CASSQDLGNTEAFF
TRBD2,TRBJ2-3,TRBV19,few,TGTGCCAGTAAGAGCGGGGGGGGCGCAGATACGCAGTATTTT,CASKSGGGADTQYF
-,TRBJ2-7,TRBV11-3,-,TGTGCCAGCAGCTCCTTCCCGGGGTATAGGTACGAGCAGTACTTC,CASSSFPGYRYEQYF
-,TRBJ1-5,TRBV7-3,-,TGTGCCAGCAGCTCCGGGACACTTCAGCCCCAGCATTTT,CASSSGTLQPQHF
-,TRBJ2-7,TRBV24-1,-,TGTGCCACCAGTGATTCTTACGAGCAGTACTTC,CATSDSYEQYF
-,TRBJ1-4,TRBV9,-,TGTGCCAGCAGCGTAGGACAAGTTGCAACTAATGAAAAACTGTTTTTT,CASSVGQVATNEKLFF
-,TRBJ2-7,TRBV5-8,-,TGTGCCAGCAGCTTACCGGGACTCTCCTACGAGCAGTACTTC,CASSLPGLSYEQYF
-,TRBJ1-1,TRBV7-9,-,TGTGCCAGCAGCACCCACCTGCGGGGGCACGACACTGAAGCTTTCTTT,CASSTHLRGHDTEAFF
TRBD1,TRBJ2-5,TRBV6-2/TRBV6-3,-,TGTGCCAGCAGTTATTACAGGGGGGAGACCCAGTACTTC,CASSYYRGETQYF
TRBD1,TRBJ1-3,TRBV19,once,TGTGCCAGTAGTATTGGGACAGGGGGTAGAGGAAACACCATATATTTT,CASSIGTGGRGNTIYF
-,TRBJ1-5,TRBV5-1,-,TGCGCCAGCAGCTTGGAGGGGGAAAGCAATCAGCCCCAGCATTTT,CASSLEGESNQPQHF
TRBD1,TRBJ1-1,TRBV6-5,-,TGTGCCAGCCTAATTGGGGCAGGGGGGACCACTGAAGCTTTCTTT,CASLIGAGGTTEAFF
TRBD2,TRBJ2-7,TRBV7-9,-,TGTGCCAGCAGCGCCTCTAGCGGGGGGTCCTACGAGCAGTACTTC,CASSASSGGSYEQYF
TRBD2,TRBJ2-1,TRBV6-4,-,TGTGCCAGCAGTTCCGGGGGGATCTACAATGAGCAGTTCTTC,CASSSGGIYNEQFF
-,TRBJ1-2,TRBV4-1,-,TGCGCCAGCAGCCAAGAAAGTTATCGGGGCTACACCTTC,CASSQESYRGYTF
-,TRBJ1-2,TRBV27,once,TGTGCCAGCAGCCGAACCGGGACTCAAAGGGCCTATGGCTACACCTTC,CASSRTGTQRAYGYTF
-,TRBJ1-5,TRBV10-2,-,TGCGCCACCCGTCGGACAGATAGCAATCAGCCCCAGCATTTT,CATRRTDSNQPQHF
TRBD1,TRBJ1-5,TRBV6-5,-,TGTGCCAGCAGGACAGGGGAAAAGAATCAGCCCCAGCATTTT,CASRTGEKNQPQHF
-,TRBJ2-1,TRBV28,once,TGTGCCAGCAGTCTACTTAGAGAAGTCAATGAGCAGTTCTTC,CASSLLREVNEQFF
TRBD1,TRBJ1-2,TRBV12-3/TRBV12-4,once,TGTGCCGGGGGACAGCCGGGTGGGGGCTACACCTTC,CAGGQPGGGYTF
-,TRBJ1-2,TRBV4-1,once,TGCGCCAGCAGCCAAGTGCTTCCGGGACTTCGCGGCTACACCTTC,CASSQVLPGLRGYTF
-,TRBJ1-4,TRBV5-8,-,TGTGCCAGCAGCTTTAACCCTGGCCCGAATGAAAAACTGTTTTTT,CASSFNPGPNEKLFF
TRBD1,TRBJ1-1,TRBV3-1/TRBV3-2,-,TGTGCCAGCAGGTCACGGGACAGTAGGGCGAGGAACACTGAAGCTTTCTTT,CASRSRDSRARNTEAFF
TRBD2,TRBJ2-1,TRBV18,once,TGTGCCAGCTCACCGACGACTAGCGGGAGCAATGAGCAGTTCTTC,CASSPTTSGSNEQFF
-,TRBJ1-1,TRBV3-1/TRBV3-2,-,TGTGCCAGCAGCCCGGCGACAGGAAAGGTGAACACTGAAGCTTTCTTT,CASSPATGKVNTEAFF
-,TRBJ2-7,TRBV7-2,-,TGTGCCAGCAGCTTTACGGTCGAATCCTACGAGCAGTACTTC,CASSFTVESYEQYF
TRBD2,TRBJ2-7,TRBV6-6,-,TGTGCCAGCAGTTACCGACTAGCGGGAGGGTACGAGCAGTACTTC,CASSYRLAGGYEQYF
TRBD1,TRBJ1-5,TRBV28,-,TGTGCCAGCAGTTTACCGGACAGGGAAGGTCAGCCCCAGCATTTT,CASSLPDREGQPQHF